The clone carrying this T cell receptor beta chain was counted a few times. Primers for the PCR totalled 60 Vbeta and 13 Jbeta. The table came from immunoSEQ multiplex PCR; TCRdb's copy has only in-frame clones and leaves some out. The sample holds 100,000 to 150,000 clones, about 10% seen once. This sample is drawn from a study of cytomegalovirus exposure and HLA in healthy donors. Germline V lookup: CDR1 MNHNS, CDR2 SASEGT. The CDR3 loop spans 14 amino acids. Trimming left V 1 base short and J 4 bases short, with 10 bases between. Regarding donors, all were healthy bone marrow donors. The gene calls are TRBV6-1 and TRBJ1-2; no definite D call. Source material: PBMCs. This receptor was obtained from a woman in her 40s in good health and CMV-seropositive. CDR3 bases: TGTGCCAGCAGTGAAGAACCATCTAGCTATGGCTACACCTTC. Translating gives CASSEEPSSYGYTF.